The TCR beta chain under discussion was sequenced for a study of T cells after somatic rescue of genetic block. This CDR3 has 15 amino acids. Germline V CDR1 and CDR2: MNHEY, SMNVEV (reference sequence). Between the trimmed V and J ends, which lost 3 bases and 1 base, there was a span of 12 bases. Only in-frame clones appear in the TCRdb table, and some are missing; sequencing was by immunoSEQ multiplex PCR. The sample has 85,000 to 100,000 clones, 70% to 90% seen once. This TCR was recovered from a woman younger than 35. The specimen was peripheral blood mononuclear cells (PBMCs). The chain joins TRBV27 to TRBJ1-1; maybe TRBD1 (6 bases). The CDR3 bases are TGTGCCAGCAGTTTCGGTGGGGGGGCGAACACTGAAGCTTTCTTT. Encoded protein: CASSFGGGANTEAFF.